These T cell receptor beta chains were read from a single sample in a study of T cell repertoires in aging, cancer and after chemotherapy. TCRdb analysed the multiplex PCR reads with MiXCR anew, one entry per CDR3 protein. The sample holds 2,000 to 2,500 distinct CDR3 sequences, 24% seen once. The sequencing sample was made of blood. All receptors derive from a human donor with a solid tumor. The CDR3 runs from the conserved cysteine through the conserved F or W. D genes are given only for firm matches. Clone size, where shown, is once, few, many, or a class for clones that have expanded.

v_gene	j_gene	abundance	d_gene	CDR3aa	CDR3nt
TRBV24-1	TRBJ1-6	medium-sized	.	CATSDFPDSNSPLHF	TGTGCCACCAGTGATTTCCCGGACAGCAATTCACCCCTCCACTTT
TRBV15	TRBJ1-2	medium-sized	TRBD1	CATSRETGGGDYGYTF	TGTGCCACCAGCAGAGAGACAGGGGGAGGGGACTATGGCTACACCTTC
TRBV4-3	TRBJ2-3	.	TRBD2	CASSRWGGGSDGDTQYF	TGCGCCAGCTCGAGGTGGGGCGGGGGGTCCGACGGGGATACGCAGTATTTT
TRBV11-2	TRBJ1-5	few	.	CASSSRDDAFIRQHF	TGTGCCAGCAGCTCCCGGGACGACGCATTCATACGCCAGCATTTT
TRBV11-1	TRBJ2-5	large	TRBD1	CASSLAGYRTGGQETQYF	TGTGCCAGCAGCTTAGCGGGGTACCGGACAGGGGGACAAGAGACCCAGTACTTC
TRBV20-1	TRBJ2-3	.	TRBD2	CSARELAGAGEDTQYF	TGCAGTGCTAGAGAACTAGCGGGAGCAGGGGAAGATACGCAGTATTTT
TRBV15	TRBJ2-3	.	TRBD2	CATSRERGDPTDTQYF	TGTGCCACCAGCAGAGAGCGGGGGGACCCCACAGATACGCAGTATTTT
TRBV6-5	TRBJ2-7	medium-sized	TRBD1	CASSYDRATYYEQYF	TGTGCCAGCAGTTACGACAGGGCCACCTACTACGAGCAGTACTTC
TRBV7-6	TRBJ2-1	medium-sized	TRBD1	CASSSRDRNNEQFF	TGTGCCAGCAGTTCTCGGGACAGGAACAATGAGCAGTTCTTC
TRBV19	TRBJ1-1	medium-sized	.	CASKDSSLYTEAFF	TGTGCCAGTAAAGACAGTTCGTTGTACACTGAAGCTTTCTTT
TRBV6-5	TRBJ2-7	once	.	CASSFPRDYEQYF	TGTGCCAGCAGTTTTCCGCGGGACTACGAGCAGTACTTC
TRBV6-2/TRBV6-3	TRBJ2-1	medium-sized	.	CASSSLGHHNEQFF	TGTGCCAGCAGTTCTCTCGGCCATCACAATGAGCAGTTCTTC
TRBV20-1	TRBJ2-1	.	TRBD2	CSARETLGGGQFF	TGCAGTGCTAGAGAGACCCTGGGGGGGGGGCAGTTCTTC